The subject of this entry is one T cell receptor beta chain. Trimming stripped 0 bases from V and 10 bases from J, with 10 bases between. CDR1 LGHNA and CDR2 YNFKEQ come from the germline V gene. The CDR3 is 14 residues long. The data stem from a study of blood T cell repertoires in COVID-19. Whole-study context: The samples span acute and convalescent COVID-19 from the United States, Italy and Spain. T cells, B-cell-depleted T cells, or PBMCs provided the cDNA or gDNA that served as material.

Original data processing: Nucleated cell counts were estimated from reference gene primer amplification. Clones were read by immunoSEQ multiplex PCR, and TCRdb kept only the in-frame ones, dropping some. The D gene and trimming were derived from the DNA, and the V and J assignments and clone size from that table. The sample lists 150,000 to 200,000 clones; roughly 81% were seen once. This clonotype was sampled from a woman older than 75 with COVID-19, enrolled during active disease. The rearrangement links TRBV4-2 to TRBJ1-6; D might be TRBD1 (6 bases). The sample consisted of peripheral blood. The CDR3 region has the DNA TGTGCCAGCAGCCAAGACAGGGGAGACTCACCCCTCCACTTT. This encodes CASSQDRGDSPLHF.